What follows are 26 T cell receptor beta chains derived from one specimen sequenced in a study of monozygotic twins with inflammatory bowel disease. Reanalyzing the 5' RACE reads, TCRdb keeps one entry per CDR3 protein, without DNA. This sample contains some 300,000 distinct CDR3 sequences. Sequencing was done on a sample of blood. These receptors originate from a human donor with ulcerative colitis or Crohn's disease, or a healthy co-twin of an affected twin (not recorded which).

The CDR3: CASSSDGNTGELFF. This chain connects TRBV7-9 to TRBJ2-2. The CDR3 extends over 14 amino acids. The germline gives CDR1 SEHNR, CDR2 FQNEAQ (reference sequence).

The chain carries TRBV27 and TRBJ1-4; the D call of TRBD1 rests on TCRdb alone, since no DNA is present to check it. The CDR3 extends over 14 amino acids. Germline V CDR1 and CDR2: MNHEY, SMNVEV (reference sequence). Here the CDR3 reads CASSLTRAPEKLFF.

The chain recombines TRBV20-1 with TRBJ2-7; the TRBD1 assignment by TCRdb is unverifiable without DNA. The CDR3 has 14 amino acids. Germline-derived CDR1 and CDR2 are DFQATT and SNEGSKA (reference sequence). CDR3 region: CSARDPGTAYEQYF.

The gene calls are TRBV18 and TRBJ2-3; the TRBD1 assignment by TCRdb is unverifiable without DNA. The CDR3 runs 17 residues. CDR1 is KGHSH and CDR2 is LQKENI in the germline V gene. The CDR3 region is CASSPIPGQGFTDTQYF.

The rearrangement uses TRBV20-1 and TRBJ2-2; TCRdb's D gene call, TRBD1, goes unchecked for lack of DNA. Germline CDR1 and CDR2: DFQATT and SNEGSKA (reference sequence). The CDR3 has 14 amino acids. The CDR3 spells CSASAKQGTGELFF.

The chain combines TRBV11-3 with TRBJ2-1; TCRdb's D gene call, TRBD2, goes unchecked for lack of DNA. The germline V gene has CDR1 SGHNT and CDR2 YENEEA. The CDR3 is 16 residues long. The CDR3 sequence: CASSAARDGLVNEQFF.

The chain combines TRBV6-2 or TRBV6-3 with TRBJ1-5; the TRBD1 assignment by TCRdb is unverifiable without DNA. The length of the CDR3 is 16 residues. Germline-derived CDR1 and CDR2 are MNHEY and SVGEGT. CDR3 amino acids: CASSSGTTYSNQPQHF.

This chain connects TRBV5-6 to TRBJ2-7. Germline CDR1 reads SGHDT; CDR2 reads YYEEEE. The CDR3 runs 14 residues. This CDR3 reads CASSLEHGSYEQYF.

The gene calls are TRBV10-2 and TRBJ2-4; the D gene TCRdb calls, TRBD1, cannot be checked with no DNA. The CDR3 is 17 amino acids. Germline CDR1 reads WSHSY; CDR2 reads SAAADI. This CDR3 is CASSNPGQGASKNIQYF.

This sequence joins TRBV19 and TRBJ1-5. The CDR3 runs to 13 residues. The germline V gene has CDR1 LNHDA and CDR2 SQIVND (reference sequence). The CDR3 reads CASSPTGGQPQHF.

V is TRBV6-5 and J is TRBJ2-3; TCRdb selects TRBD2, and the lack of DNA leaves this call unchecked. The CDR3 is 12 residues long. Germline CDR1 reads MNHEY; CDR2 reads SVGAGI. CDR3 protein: CATGGNTDTQYF.

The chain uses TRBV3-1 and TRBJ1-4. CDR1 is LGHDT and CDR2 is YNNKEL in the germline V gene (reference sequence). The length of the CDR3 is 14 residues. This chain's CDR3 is CASSSREGQEKLFF.

The CDR3 reads CASSLQRENTGELFF. The chain couples TRBV5-8 to TRBJ2-2; TCRdb proposes TRBD1, but this gene call is untestable without DNA. This CDR3 is built from 15 residues. Looked up from germline, CDR1 is SGHTS and CDR2 is YDEGEE.

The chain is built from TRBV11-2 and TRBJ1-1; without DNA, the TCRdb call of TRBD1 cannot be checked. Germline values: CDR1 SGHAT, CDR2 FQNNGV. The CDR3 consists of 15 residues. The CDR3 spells CASSSGPRQYWEAFF.

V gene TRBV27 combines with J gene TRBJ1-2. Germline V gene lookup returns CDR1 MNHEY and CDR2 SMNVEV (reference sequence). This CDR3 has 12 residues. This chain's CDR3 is CATSDGNYGYTF.

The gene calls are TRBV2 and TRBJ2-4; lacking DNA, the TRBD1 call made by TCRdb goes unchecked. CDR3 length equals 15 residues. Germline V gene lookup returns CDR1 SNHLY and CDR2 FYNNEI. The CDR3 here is CASSPDGIAKNIQYF.

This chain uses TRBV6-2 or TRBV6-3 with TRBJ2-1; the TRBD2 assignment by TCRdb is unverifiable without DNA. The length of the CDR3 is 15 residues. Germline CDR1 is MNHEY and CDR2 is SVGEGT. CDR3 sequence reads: CASRLAGGSYNEQFF.

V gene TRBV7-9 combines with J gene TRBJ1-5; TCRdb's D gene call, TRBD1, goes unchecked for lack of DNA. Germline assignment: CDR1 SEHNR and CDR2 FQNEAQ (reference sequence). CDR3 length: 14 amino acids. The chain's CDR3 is CASSSDRDHGPQHF.

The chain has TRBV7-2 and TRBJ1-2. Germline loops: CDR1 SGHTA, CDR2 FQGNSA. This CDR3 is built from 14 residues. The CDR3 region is CASSSGLGAGGYTF.

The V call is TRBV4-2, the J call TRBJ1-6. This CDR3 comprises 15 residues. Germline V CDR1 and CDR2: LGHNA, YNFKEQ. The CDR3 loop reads CASSKEGLGNSPLHF.

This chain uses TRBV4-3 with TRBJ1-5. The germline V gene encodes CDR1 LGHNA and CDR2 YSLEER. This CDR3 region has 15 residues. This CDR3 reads CASSQGRGMGQPQHF.

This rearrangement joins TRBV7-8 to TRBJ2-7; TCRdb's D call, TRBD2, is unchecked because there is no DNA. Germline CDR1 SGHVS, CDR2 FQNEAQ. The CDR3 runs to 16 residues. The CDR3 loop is CASSGRGLAGTYEQYF.

This CDR3 is CASSPGTGDVEQYF. The V call is TRBV4-3, the J call TRBJ2-7; TCRdb's D call of TRBD1 is untestable without DNA. This CDR3 comprises 14 residues. CDR1 LGHNA and CDR2 YSLEER come from the germline V gene.

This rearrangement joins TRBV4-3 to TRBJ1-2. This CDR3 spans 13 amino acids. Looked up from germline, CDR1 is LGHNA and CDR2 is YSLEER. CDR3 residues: CASSQALNYGYTF.

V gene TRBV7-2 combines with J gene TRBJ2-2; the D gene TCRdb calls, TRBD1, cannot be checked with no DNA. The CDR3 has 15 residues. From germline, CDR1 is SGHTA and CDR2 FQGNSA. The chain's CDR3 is CASSRAGGFTGELFF.

The CDR3 reads CATSDSTGDPEQFF. The V and J genes are TRBV24-1 and TRBJ2-1; as DNA is missing, the TRBD1 call by TCRdb cannot be tested. Germline CDR1 is KGHDR and CDR2 is SFDVKD. The CDR3 loop spans 14 amino acids.